Listed below are T cell receptor beta chains from one sample, sequenced in a study of identifying expanded T cells in peripheral blood. The method was immunoSEQ multiplex PCR; TCRdb's version includes in-frame clones alone and lacks a portion of them. Among around 100,000 clones listed, around 88% were seen once. What was sequenced was blood. These receptors originate from a person between 18 and 75 years old in good health. The CDR3 runs from the conserved cysteine through the conserved F or W. The D gene is left open where the match is weak. Size tells how often a clone was seen (once, few, many) or the class of an expanded clone, and some rows leave it out.

d_call j_call clone_size v_call cdr3_aa cdr3_nt
TRBD1 TRBJ2-5 . TRBV27 CAVGDREYQQTQYF TGTGCCGTAGGGGACAGGGAGTATCAACAGACCCAGTACTTC
. TRBJ1-6 . TRBV28 CASSRSSYNSPLHF TGTGCCAGCAGCAGATCCTCCTATAATTCACCCCTCCACTTT
TRBD2 TRBJ2-1 . TRBV7-6 CASSFGGGVNEQFF TGTGCCAGCAGCTTTGGCGGGGGGGTTAATGAGCAGTTCTTC
. TRBJ1-2 . TRBV19 CASSETAANYGYTF TGTGCCAGTAGCGAGACTGCGGCTAACTATGGCTACACCTTC
. TRBJ1-3 . TRBV7-2 CASSQTSAGNTIYF TGTGCCAGCAGCCAGACGTCAGCTGGAAACACCATATATTTT
. TRBJ2-2 . TRBV6-5 CASSYSNTGELFF TGTGCCAGCAGTTACAGTAACACCGGGGAGCTGTTTTTT
. TRBJ2-7 . TRBV10-2 CASKDRSSYEQYF TGCGCCAGCAAAGATAGGAGCTCCTACGAGCAGTACTTC
TRBD1 TRBJ2-2 . TRBV10-3 CAIRGQGRDTGELFF TGTGCCATCAGGGGACAGGGGAGGGACACCGGGGAGCTGTTTTTT
. TRBJ1-2 . TRBV18 CASSHSETGDGYTF TGTGCCAGCTCACACTCCGAGACAGGTGATGGCTACACCTTC
. TRBJ1-5 . TRBV5-5 CASSWGAGDGQPQHF TGTGCCAGCAGCTGGGGGGCCGGGGACGGGCAGCCCCAGCATTTT
. TRBJ2-5 . TRBV6-5 CASSRKDGQETQYF TGTGCCAGCAGTCGAAAGGACGGACAAGAGACCCAGTACTTC
. TRBJ2-3 . TRBV13 CASSLWVDTQYF TGTGCCAGCAGCTTATGGGTAGATACGCAGTATTTT
. TRBJ2-5 . TRBV28 CASSLGGGAGETQYF TGTGCCAGCAGTTTAGGTGGGGGGGCAGGGGAGACCCAGTACTTC
TRBD2 TRBJ2-7 . TRBV19 CASSPGSGGPPYEQYF TGTGCCAGTAGTCCCGGTAGCGGGGGGCCCCCCTACGAGCAGTACTTC
. TRBJ1-1 . TRBV6-6 CASRWGEDTEAFF TGTGCCAGCCGGTGGGGGGAGGACACTGAAGCTTTCTTT
. TRBJ2-1 once TRBV4-3 CASSQDRGGGPYNEQFF TGCGCCAGCAGCCAAGACCGAGGCGGGGGCCCCTACAATGAGCAGTTCTTC
TRBD1 TRBJ1-5 . TRBV6-6 CASSYTGGEQPQHF TGTGCCAGCAGTTACACAGGGGGCGAACAGCCCCAGCATTTT
. TRBJ2-5 . TRBV29-1 CSAPGVQETQYF TGCAGCGCTCCTGGGGTACAAGAGACCCAGTACTTC
TRBD1 TRBJ2-2 . TRBV7-2 CASSGTDYLGELFF TGTGCCAGCAGCGGGACAGACTACTTAGGGGAGCTGTTTTTT
. TRBJ1-1 . TRBV28 CASSLWGKALPEAFF TGTGCCAGCAGTTTATGGGGTAAGGCCCTGCCTGAAGCTTTCTTT
TRBD2 TRBJ2-3 . TRBV9 CASSDVAGGTDTQYF TGTGCCAGCAGCGACGTAGCGGGCGGCACAGATACGCAGTATTTT
TRBD1 TRBJ1-2 . TRBV7-8 CASSYGTAYGYTF TGTGCCAGCAGCTACGGGACAGCCTATGGCTACACCTTC
. TRBJ1-2 . TRBV27 CASSLRLGRVNYGYTF TGTGCCAGCAGTTTACGGCTTGGCAGGGTTAACTATGGCTACACCTTC
. TRBJ2-7 . TRBV15 CATSKQGYEQYF TGTGCCACCAGCAAACAGGGATACGAGCAGTACTTC
TRBD2 TRBJ2-3 . TRBV6-5 CASSYGAGGNRDTQYF TGTGCCAGCAGTTACGGAGCGGGGGGCAATAGGGATACGCAGTATTTT
. TRBJ1-1 few TRBV28 CVIWVNTEAFF TGTGTAATTTGGGTGAACACTGAAGCTTTCTTT
. TRBJ1-2 . TRBV5-5 CASSLRLNGLGYTF TGTGCCAGCAGCTTGAGATTGAACGGCCTTGGCTACACCTTC
. TRBJ2-3 . TRBV29-1 CSVSLSVLSDTQYF TGCAGCGTTAGTCTGAGCGTCCTTTCAGATACGCAGTATTTT
TRBD1 TRBJ2-6 . TRBV9 CASSSGQVDSGANVLTF TGTGCCAGCAGCTCCGGACAGGTCGACTCTGGGGCCAACGTCCTGACTTTC
. TRBJ1-4 . TRBV30 CAWSGGGGWEKLFF TGTGCCTGGAGTGGGGGGGGCGGCTGGGAAAAACTGTTTTTT
TRBD1 TRBJ1-1 once TRBV27 CASSLRDRYTEAFF TGTGCCAGCAGCCTCCGGGACAGGTACACTGAAGCTTTCTTT
TRBD2 TRBJ2-2 . TRBV2 CASVGRGGFTGELFF TGTGCCAGCGTGGGTCGCGGGGGGTTCACCGGGGAGCTGTTTTTT
. TRBJ1-1 . TRBV4-3 CASSQVFTGAREAFF TGCGCCAGCAGCCAAGTGTTCACGGGGGCTAGAGAGGCTTTCTTT
. TRBJ2-2 . TRBV2 CASSSWVGSGELFF TGTGCCAGCAGTTCCTGGGTCGGGTCCGGGGAGCTGTTTTTT
TRBD2 TRBJ2-6 . TRBV15 CATSSTGTSAGANVLTF TGTGCCACCAGCAGCACCGGGACTAGTGCTGGGGCCAACGTCCTGACTTTC
. TRBJ1-1 . TRBV6-4 CASSRRPNTEAFF TGTGCCAGCAGTCGACGGCCGAACACTGAAGCTTTCTTT
. TRBJ1-2 . TRBV27 CARKSFWGGGANYGYTF TGTGCCAGGAAATCCTTCTGGGGGGGCGGAGCTAACTATGGCTACACCTTC
. TRBJ1-2 few TRBV5-4 CASSSPNYGYTF TGTGCCAGCAGCTCACCAAACTATGGCTACACCTTC
. TRBJ2-1 . TRBV7-9 CASSLPNYNGQFF TGTGCCAGCAGCTTACCCAACTACAATGGGCAGTTCTTC